This T cell receptor beta chain is drawn from a study of blood T cell repertoires in COVID-19. Produced via immunoSEQ multiplex PCR; TCRdb's table is partial and in-frame only. The sample holds some 300,000 clones, about nine tenths seen once. This CDR3 contains 14 residues. V was pared by 2 bases and J by 3 bases, with 9 bases between. Germline CDR1 reads SGDLS; CDR2 reads YYNGEE. Living in 20 to 30 US areas, the participants were between roughly 18 and 90 years of age. V is TRBV9 and J is TRBJ1-3; TRBD1 is a possible D gene (5 bases). The sequenced material came from PBMCs or T cells enriched from blood (not recorded which). The clonotype comes from a young woman who had recovered from COVID-19. The CDR3 here is CASSVGQIGNTIYF. The CDR3 region has the DNA TGTGCCAGCAGCGTGGGGCAGATTGGAAACACCATATATTTT. The full variable domain, with the rest looked up from reference TRBV9 and TRBJ1-3, is DSGVTQTPKHLITATGQRVTLRCSPRSGDLSVYWYQQSLDQGLQFLIQYYNGEERAKGNILERFSAQQFPDLHSELNLSSLELGDSALYFCASSVGQIGNTIYFGEGSWLTVV.